What follows are 27 T cell receptor beta chains derived from one specimen sequenced in a study of CD8+ T cells in alopecia areata. Treatment in this sample: oral pan-JAK inhibitor, 5-10 mg twice daily. Extracted from the samples, RNA was reverse transcribed into cDNA to serve as the sequencing template. Profiling relied on immunoSEQ multiplex PCR, and the TCRdb table lists in-frame clones only, not all of them. Of approximately 210,000 clones listed, around three fifths are singletons. The sequenced sample was CD4+ T cells sorted from blood, obtained at week 24, from a patient treated with tofacitinib. These receptors all come from a human donor with alopecia areata.

The chain uses TRBV30 and TRBJ1-4; D is uncertain. From germline, CDR1 is GTSNPN and CDR2 SVGIG (reference sequence). Trimming removed 0 bases at V and 8 bases at J, with 10 bases between. The CDR3 runs to 13 residues. CDR3 sequence reads: CAWSVRATEKLFF. The DNA of the CDR3 is TGTGCCTGGAGTGTACGGGCAACCGAAAAACTGTTTTTT.

V and J are TRBV30 and TRBJ1-1; a possible D gene is TRBD1 (5 bases). Germline V lookup: CDR1 GTSNPN, CDR2 SVGIG (reference sequence). The V end lost 4 bases, the J end lost 9 bases, and 12 bases lay between the germline ends. The length of the CDR3 is 11 residues. CDR3 DNA: TGTGCCTGGATCAGGGCGCTTCAAGCTTTCTTT. Translating it yields CAWIRALQAFF.

This clone has just one count. This chain links TRBV29-1 with TRBJ1-1; D ambiguous. Between the trimmed V and J ends, which lost 4 bases and 6 bases, there was a span of 9 bases. Germline values: CDR1 SQVTM, CDR2 ANQGSEA. The CDR3 is made up of 11 amino acids. The CDR3 loop is CSVGGVSEAFF. In DNA, the CDR3 is TGCAGCGTTGGCGGGGTCTCTGAAGCTTTCTTT.

This clone was detected a few times. This sequence joins TRBV27 and TRBJ2-3; TRBD2 matches at 7 bases. Germline CDR1 and CDR2: MNHEY and SMNVEV (reference sequence). V shed 6 bases, J shed 0 bases, and the junction held 3 bases outside the gene matches. The CDR3 is 14 residues long. The CDR3 DNA follows: TGTGCCAGCAGCCGACTAGCTAGCACAGATACGCAGTATTTT. Translation: CASSRLASTDTQYF.

This clone is medium-sized (0.01 to 0.1%) in the sample. The chain combines TRBV6-6 with TRBJ2-7; D perhaps matches TRBD2 (6 bases). CDR3 length equals 14 residues. The V end lost 7 bases, the J end lost 0 bases, and 13 bases lay between the germline ends. Germline CDR1 MNHNY, CDR2 SVGAGI (reference sequence). The CDR3 loop is CASNTAGSSYEQYF. The CDR3 bases are TGTGCCAGCAACACGGCGGGGAGCTCCTACGAGCAGTACTTC.

This clone was found once. The chain links TRBV9 to TRBJ2-1, with D possibly matching TRBD1 (6 bases). Germline values: CDR1 SGDLS, CDR2 YYNGEE. V gave up 4 bases and J gave up 5 bases, with 10 bases separating them. The CDR3 is 13 residues long. The CDR3 DNA sequence: TGTGCCAGCAGCCCCCCAGGGGACAATGAGCAGTTCTTC. Translated: CASSPPGDNEQFF.

This chain joins TRBV7-8 and TRBJ2-7, with 8 bases lining up with TRBD2. The CDR3 length is 15 residues. V shed 4 bases, J shed 2 bases, and the junction held 7 bases outside the gene matches. Per the germline V gene, CDR1 is SGHVS and CDR2 is FQNEAQ. As DNA, the CDR3 is TGTGCCAGCAGCTCCCGACTAGCGCCTACCTACGAGCAGTACTTC. It translates to CASSSRLAPTYEQYF.

In its sample, this clone was seen a few times. The J gene is TRBJ1-4, the V gene TRBV29-1, with D unclear. This CDR3 is built from 13 residues. Looked up from germline, CDR1 is SQVTM and CDR2 is ANQGSEA. With 2 bases removed from V and 7 bases from J, the gap between germline ends came to 11 bases. DNA of the CDR3: TGCAGCGTTGAATCCACCGGGAGTGAAAAACTGTTTTTT. It codes for CSVESTGSEKLFF.

This chain links TRBV30 with TRBJ1-2; D not resolved. The ends were cut back, 0 bases at V and 3 bases at J, with 8 bases in the middle. Germline-derived CDR1 and CDR2 are GTSNPN and SVGIG (reference sequence). There are 13 residues in the CDR3. CDR3 in DNA: TGTGCCTGGAGTGTTAGGCCAGACTATGGCTACACCTTC. Translation gives CAWSVRPDYGYTF.

The genes are TRBV29-1 and TRBJ2-7; D call uncertain. CDR1 and CDR2 from the germline V gene are SQVTM and ANQGSEA. CDR3 length: 11 residues. Trimming took 4 bases from V and 3 from J, leaving 7 bases between them. As DNA, the CDR3 is TGCAGCGTTGTGAAGGGCTACGAGCAGTACTTC. Translating gives CSVVKGYEQYF.

This clone was detected a few times. V is TRBV29-1 and J is TRBJ2-2, with a weak D call TRBD2 (6 bases). Germline CDR1 SQVTM, CDR2 ANQGSEA. CDR3 length: 13 amino acids. Trimming left V 7 bases short and J 0 bases short, with 9 bases between. CDR3 sequence reads: CSARDSNTGELFF. CDR3 DNA: TGCAGCGCCCGGGACTCGAACACCGGGGAGCTGTTTTTT.

The chain employs TRBV7-2 and TRBJ2-7, with a possible D match to TRBD1 (5 bases). Between the trimmed V and J ends, which lost 1 base and 0 bases, there was a span of 10 bases. The CDR3 is made up of 15 amino acids. From germline, CDR1 is SGHTA and CDR2 FQGNSA. In nucleotides, the CDR3 is TGTGCCAGCAGCTTAGGAGCAGGGTCCTCCTACGAGCAGTACTTC. Its protein product is CASSLGAGSSYEQYF.

This chain joins TRBV29-1 and TRBJ2-2; no definite D call. CDR1 SQVTM and CDR2 ANQGSEA come from the germline V gene. The CDR3 runs 13 residues. V gave up 3 bases and J gave up 2 bases, with 7 bases separating them. The CDR3 here is CSVDNINTGELFF. The CDR3 coding sequence is TGCAGCGTTGATAACATAAACACCGGGGAGCTGTTTTTT.

The chain combines TRBV29-1 with TRBJ1-2, with 9 bases lining up with TRBD1. CDR1 is SQVTM, CDR2 ANQGSEA, per germline. V gave up 2 bases and J gave up 4 bases; unmatched junction bases: 14. The CDR3 is 17 amino acids. The CDR3 here is CSVETSPSPDRGYGYTF. The CDR3 coding sequence is TGCAGCGTTGAAACCTCACCGTCTCCGGACAGGGGCTATGGCTACACCTTC.

The V call is TRBV10-2, the J call TRBJ1-5; D is unresolved. Germline V gives CDR1 WSHSY, CDR2 SAAADI. The CDR3 loop spans 12 amino acids. V shed 7 bases and J shed 3 bases, with 7 bases lying between them. CDR3 residues: CASKEANQPQHF. CDR3 in DNA: TGCGCCAGCAAGGAGGCCAATCAGCCCCAGCATTTT.

V gene TRBV2 combines with J gene TRBJ1-1; 7 bases are shared with TRBD1. CDR3 length: 14 amino acids. V lost 1 base and J lost 5; bases outside the gene matches: 4. Germline loops: CDR1 SNHLY, CDR2 FYNNEI. The CDR3 bases are TGTGCCAGCAGTGAAGAGGCAGGGGGAACTGAAGCTTTCTTT. Translating it yields CASSEEAGGTEAFF.

Comment on this clone: One junction end disagrees with the germline gene, perhaps due to a read error. The rearrangement joins TRBV11-2 to TRBJ2-3; no clear D gene. The CDR3 has 15 residues. The germline V gene has CDR1 SGHAT and CDR2 FQNNGV. CDR3 coding DNA: TGTGCCAGCAGCTTAGGTAGCTTCTCCTCAGAGACGCAGTATTTT. Protein sequence: CASSLGSFSSETQYF.

The rearrangement links TRBV15 to TRBJ1-4, with D unclear. The CDR3 length is 15 residues. From germline, CDR1 is LNHNV and CDR2 YYDKDF (reference sequence). With 0 bases removed from V and 8 bases from J, the gap between germline ends came to 13 bases. CDR3 region: CATSRDKGIGEKLFF. The CDR3 nucleotides read TGTGCCACCAGCAGAGATAAGGGAATCGGAGAAAAACTGTTTTTT.

The rearrangement joins TRBV29-1 to TRBJ1-1; 12 nucleotides line up with TRBD1. CDR1 and CDR2 (germline): SQVTM, ANQGSEA. V lost 8 bases, J lost 1 base, and 2 bases stayed unmatched. The CDR3 extends over 13 amino acids. The CDR3 loop reads CSLGQGANTEAFF. The CDR3 nucleotides read TGCAGCCTGGGACAGGGGGCGAACACTGAAGCTTTCTTT.

This clone appeared a single time. V is TRBV5-1 and J is TRBJ1-1; possible D gene TRBD1, 5 bases. The CDR3 loop spans 14 amino acids. Germline V lookup: CDR1 SGHRS, CDR2 YFSETQ. Trimming took 0 bases from V and 4 from J, leaving 10 bases between them. The CDR3 coding sequence is TGCGCCAGCAGCTTGGCGGGGGTGACCACTGAAGCTTTCTTT. As protein: CASSLAGVTTEAFF.

The V call is TRBV18, the J call TRBJ2-7, with D possibly called TRBD1 or TRBD2 (5 bases each). Germline V gene sequence: CDR1 KGHSH, CDR2 LQKENI. Trimming removed 3 bases from V and 5 bases from J, with 11 bases in between. This CDR3 is built from 13 residues. CDR3 sequence (DNA): TGTGCCAGCTCACCGCTAGCAGGGCACGAGCAGTACTTC. It translates to CASSPLAGHEQYF.

The CDR3 reads CSAQRSYYEQYF. The CDR3 bases are TGCAGCGCCCAAAGATCCTACTACGAGCAGTACTTC. V usage is TRBV29-1 and J usage is TRBJ2-7; D remains ambiguous. Germline V gene data show CDR1 as SQVTM and CDR2 as ANQGSEA. The CDR3 contains 12 residues. V lost 7 bases and J lost 3, with 13 bases in between.

The rearrangement uses TRBV6-6 and TRBJ1-1; D gene ambiguous. Germline CDR1 MNHNY, CDR2 SVGAGI (reference sequence). Trimming stripped 7 bases from V and 1 base from J, with 10 bases between. There are 13 residues in the CDR3. The CDR3 sequence is CASTPLGNTEAFF. DNA of the CDR3: TGTGCCAGCACCCCGCTAGGGAACACTGAAGCTTTCTTT.

V usage is TRBV11-2 and J usage is TRBJ2-1; 7 nucleotides match TRBD2. The germline gives CDR1 SGHAT, CDR2 FQNNGV. After removal of 8 bases from V and 0 bases from J, the junction contained 10 bases not matched to a gene. The CDR3 totals 16 residues. DNA for the CDR3: TGTGCCAGCCGCCCCCGGGGAGGGCTCTCCTACAATGAGCAGTTCTTC. This sequence encodes CASRPRGGLSYNEQFF.

The chain carries TRBV15 and TRBJ2-1, with D possibly being TRBD1 (6 bases). Per germline, CDR1 LNHNV and CDR2 YYDKDF (reference sequence). V was clipped by 5 bases and J by 7 bases, with 15 bases between them. This CDR3 spans 14 amino acids. CDR3 nucleotide sequence: TGTGCCACCAGCCAAATGATGACAGGTAATGAGCAGTTCTTC. The encoded protein is CATSQMMTGNEQFF.

In its sample, this clone was seen a few times. Other nucleotide sequences from this sample produce the same CDR3. This chain uses TRBV29-1 with TRBJ1-1, with D unresolved. The V end lost 7 bases, the J end lost 3 bases, and 21 bases lay between the germline ends. The length of the CDR3 is 15 residues. Germline CDR1 and CDR2: SQVTM and ANQGSEA. The CDR3 loop is CSAVPRLRGDTEAFF. For the CDR3, the DNA is TGCAGCGCCGTCCCGAGACTTCGGGGAGACACTGAAGCTTTCTTT.

The V and J genes are TRBV7-9 and TRBJ2-3; D call uncertain. Trimming shortened V by 2 bases and J by 1 base, and 7 bases separated the two germline ends. This CDR3 has 14 residues. Germline CDR1 is SEHNR and CDR2 is FQNEAQ (reference sequence). CDR3 nucleotides: TGTGCCAGCAGCTTATCCGGACGCACAGATACGCAGTATTTT. Encoded protein: CASSLSGRTDTQYF.